This entry lists 27 T cell receptor beta chains sequenced from one sample in a study of CD4 T cells in relation to SARS-CoV-2 and coronaviruses. For these TCRs, the target antigens are not known. Data came from immunoSEQ multiplex PCR; TCRdb stores just in-frame clones and leaves some out. The sample includes about 20,000 clones, roughly 80% seen only once; the top ten take 15% to 17%. The unexposed donors gave CD4+ T cells in about 2011-2018, prior to COVID-19. After 10 to 11 days of culture, CD4+ T cells were isolated. What was sequenced was CD4+ T cells from PBMCs, cultured in vitro. The receptors shown here come from a human donor in good health.

The V and J genes are TRBV19 and TRBJ2-1; 7 bases are shared with TRBD2. CDR3 size: 15 residues. With V trimmed by 0 bases and J by 6 bases, 5 bases remained unmatched. CDR1 is LNHDA, CDR2 SQIVND, per germline (reference sequence). Here the CDR3 DNA reads TGTGCCAGTAGTATAGAGGGGGGGTGGGTCAATGAGCAGTTCTTC. It yields the protein CASSIEGGWVNEQFF.

This chain links TRBV28 with TRBJ1-2, with D unresolved. The germline V gene encodes CDR1 MDHEN and CDR2 SYDVKM. V was clipped by 2 bases and J by 4 bases, with 11 bases between them. The CDR3 runs to 14 residues. This chain's CDR3 is CASSLDLVGYGYTF. The CDR3 coding sequence is TGTGCCAGCAGTTTAGATCTTGTCGGCTATGGCTACACCTTC.

This clone was seen only a few times. The chain links TRBV20-1 to TRBJ2-7, with a possible D match to TRBD1 (5 bases). V was pared by 3 bases and J by 3 bases, with 18 bases between. The CDR3 loop spans 15 amino acids. From germline, CDR1 is DFQATT and CDR2 SNEGSKA (reference sequence). The DNA of the CDR3 is TGCAGTGCTAGTTCCCCCATGACAGAAAACTACGAGCAGTACTTC. Its protein product is CSASSPMTENYEQYF.

The rearrangement links TRBV10-2 to TRBJ1-2, with D unresolved. V lost 3 bases and J lost 4, with 15 bases in between. The CDR3 runs to 15 residues. In germline, CDR1 is WSHSY, CDR2 SAAADI. CDR3 protein: CASSEVIETPYGYTF. For the CDR3, the DNA is TGCGCCAGCAGTGAAGTTATTGAAACCCCCTATGGCTACACCTTC.

By sample share, this clone is large. This chain joins TRBV3-1 (or the pseudogene TRBV3-2) and TRBJ1-2; maybe TRBD1 (5 bases). Germline-derived CDR1 and CDR2 are LGHDT and YNNKEL (reference sequence). The CDR3 is 16 residues long. V dropped 1 base and J dropped 5 bases, with 17 bases sitting between them. This CDR3 is CASSQALGGVTYGYTF. CDR3 nucleotide sequence: TGTGCCAGCAGCCAAGCCCTTGGGGGGGTCACTTATGGCTACACCTTC.

The chain joins TRBV9 to TRBJ2-6; unclear D gene. Trimming removed 2 bases at V and 0 bases at J, with 6 bases between. The CDR3 has 15 residues. The germline gives CDR1 SGDLS, CDR2 YYNGEE. CDR3: CASSVDPSGANVLTF. CDR3 nucleotides: TGTGCCAGCAGCGTTGACCCCTCTGGGGCCAACGTCCTGACTTTC.

A word on this clone: The same CDR3 can be traced to other DNA sequences in this sample. The chain has TRBV18 and TRBJ1-4, with D hard to call. Germline CDR1 reads KGHSH; CDR2 reads LQKENI. V was trimmed by 2 bases and J by 11 bases, leaving 12 bases between them. This CDR3 has 13 residues. The CDR3 DNA is TGTGCCAGCTCACCAGACTCTCCGGAGAAACTGTTTTTT. Translating gives CASSPDSPEKLFF.

V and J are TRBV14 and TRBJ2-5; TRBD2 agrees at 11 bases. Germline V lookup: CDR1 SGHDN, CDR2 FVKESK. There are 16 residues in the CDR3. V lost 0 bases to trimming and J lost 6 bases; unmatched junction nucleotides: 6. DNA for the CDR3: TGTGCCAGCAGCCAAGATTTAGCGGGAGGGCTCAAGACCCAGTACTTC. It is translated as CASSQDLAGGLKTQYF.

The rearrangement joins TRBV7-6 to TRBJ2-5; maybe TRBD1 (5 bases). This CDR3 comprises 13 residues. The germline gives CDR1 SGHVS, CDR2 FNYEAQ. V lost 8 bases to trimming and J lost 2 bases, with 12 bases between them. CDR3 protein: CASAKRGQETQYF. The CDR3, as DNA: TGTGCCAGCGCTAAAAGGGGACAAGAGACCCAGTACTTC.

J is TRBJ1-1 and V is TRBV18; tentative D call: TRBD1 (6 bases). CDR1 and CDR2 from the germline V gene are KGHSH and LQKENI. The V and J ends lost 5 bases and 3 bases respectively, with 10 bases between them. This CDR3 is built from 13 residues. CDR3 DNA sequence: TGTGCCAGCTCAACGGCAGGGGACACTGAAGCTTTCTTT. Its translation: CASSTAGDTEAFF.

This sequence joins TRBV21-1 and TRBJ2-2; TRBD2, as called in the table, went unchecked against the DNA. TRBV21-1 is a known pseudogene. The CDR3 has 20 amino acids. The CDR3 bases are TGTGCCAGCAGCAAAGAATCCCAGGTTGGAAGCGGGAGGGCTACCGGGGAGCTGTTTTTT. Translation: CASSKESQVGSGRATGELFF.

This clone has just one count. The rearrangement uses TRBV6-2 or TRBV6-3 and TRBJ1-1; no clear D gene. Germline CDR1 reads MNHEY; CDR2 reads SVGEGT. With 4 bases removed from V and 0 bases from J, the gap between germline ends came to 6 bases. This CDR3 is 13 amino acids long. The CDR3 region has the DNA TGTGCCAGCAGTTTATACTTGAACACTGAAGCTTTCTTT. This translates into CASSLYLNTEAFF.

The chain combines TRBV3-1 (or the pseudogene TRBV3-2) with TRBJ2-5; D perhaps matches TRBD2 (6 bases). The CDR3 spans 15 residues. Germline CDR1 reads LGHDT; CDR2 reads YNNKEL (reference sequence). The ends were cut back, 2 bases at V and 1 base at J, with 11 bases in the middle. CDR3 region: CASSQTRGPQETQYF. In nucleotides, the CDR3 is TGTGCCAGCAGCCAAACGCGGGGCCCCCAAGAGACCCAGTACTTC.

The CDR3: CASSKGVEETQYF. The DNA for the CDR3 is TGTGCCAGCAGCAAAGGGGTAGAGGAGACCCAGTACTTC. The V call is TRBV7-8, the J call TRBJ2-5; the D gene is possibly TRBD1 (5 bases). Germline CDR1 and CDR2: SGHVS and FQNEAQ. V dropped 5 bases and J dropped 5 bases, with 12 bases sitting between them. The CDR3 length is 13 residues.

The V and J genes are TRBV29-1 and TRBJ2-1, with 7 bases that match TRBD1. V lost 6 bases and J lost 5; bases outside the gene matches: 7. The germline CDR1 and CDR2 sequences are SQVTM and ANQGSEA. The CDR3 contains 13 residues. The CDR3 is CSVLTGRHNEQFF. As DNA, the CDR3 is TGCAGCGTCCTGACAGGGCGGCACAATGAGCAGTTCTTC.

This chain connects TRBV18 to TRBJ2-7; weak D call: TRBD1 (6 bases). The germline V gene encodes CDR1 KGHSH and CDR2 LQKENI. Between the trimmed V and J ends, which lost 4 bases and 2 bases, there was a span of 15 bases. This CDR3 is built from 15 residues. CDR3 loop: CASSQNRDTAYEQYF. CDR3 in DNA: TGTGCCAGCTCACAAAACCGGGACACCGCCTACGAGCAGTACTTC. Together with reference TRBV18 and TRBJ2-7, the CDR3 gives the full variable domain: NAGVMQNPRHLVRRRGQEARLRCSPMKGHSHVYWYRQLPEEGLKFMVYLQKENIIDESGMPKERFSAEFPKEGPSILRIQQVVRGDSAAYFCASSQNRDTAYEQYFGPGTRLTVT.

This chain links TRBV6-5 with TRBJ2-3; D assignment may be TRBD1 or TRBD2 (5 bases each). V lost 2 bases and J lost 0, with 6 bases in between. CDR3 length: 14 residues. The germline V gene has CDR1 MNHEY and CDR2 SVGAGI. CDR3 region: CASSYRDSTDTQYF. The CDR3, as DNA: TGTGCCAGCAGTTACCGGGACAGCACAGATACGCAGTATTTT.

The chain recombines TRBV5-1 with TRBJ2-2, with 7 bases aligning to TRBD1. Germline V gene data show CDR1 as SGHRS and CDR2 as YFSETQ. The trim removed 4 bases at V and 2 bases at J, leaving 8 bases unmatched. The CDR3 runs 16 residues. The CDR3 region has the DNA TGCGCCAGCAGCGTCCAGGGGGACAGCAACACCGGGGAGCTGTTTTTT. Translated: CASSVQGDSNTGELFF.

This chain connects TRBV29-1 to TRBJ1-5, with 9 bases aligning to TRBD1. Germline CDR1 SQVTM, CDR2 ANQGSEA. This CDR3 is 13 amino acids long. V lost 6 bases and J lost 6; bases outside the gene matches: 6. As DNA, the CDR3 is TGCAGCGTCCGGGACAGGGAAGGTCAGCCCCAGCATTTT. Protein product: CSVRDREGQPQHF.

Only one count was recorded for this clone. The gene calls are TRBV9 and TRBJ2-3, with 7 bases that match TRBD2. This CDR3 spans 16 amino acids. CDR1 is SGDLS, CDR2 YYNGEE, per germline. V lost 3 bases to trimming and J lost 3 bases; unmatched junction nucleotides: 10. The CDR3 region has the DNA TGTGCCAGCAGCGCGACGGCGGGAGTAAGGACAGATACGCAGTATTTT. It specifies CASSATAGVRTDTQYF. The whole variable domain, remainder taken from reference TRBV9 and TRBJ2-3, is DSGVTQTPKHLITATGQRVTLRCSPRSGDLSVYWYQQSLDQGLQFLIQYYNGEERAKGNILERFSAQQFPDLHSELNLSSLELGDSALYFCASSATAGVRTDTQYFGPGTRLTVL.

The chain uses TRBV18 and TRBJ1-1, with D unclear. V was shortened by 2 bases and J by 3 bases, with 7 bases between the two germline ends. Germline values: CDR1 KGHSH, CDR2 LQKENI. CDR3 length: 13 residues. The CDR3 spells CASSPTLYTEAFF. The CDR3 DNA sequence: TGTGCCAGCTCACCAACGTTGTACACTGAAGCTTTCTTT.

V is TRBV21-1 and J is TRBJ2-7. TRBV21-1 represents a pseudogene. The CDR3 sequence is 15 residues long. In DNA form, the CDR3 reads TGTGCCAGCAGCAAAGCGCTAGGGGACCCCTACGAGCAGTACTTC. Translated, it gives CASSKALGDPYEQYF.

V usage is TRBV19 and J usage is TRBJ1-2; tentatively, D is TRBD1 (5 bases). Between the trimmed V and J ends, which lost 4 bases and 0 bases, there was a span of 9 bases. CDR3 length: 14 residues. CDR1 and CDR2 (germline): LNHDA, SQIVND (reference sequence). The CDR3 DNA follows: TGTGCCAGTAGTAATCGACAGACTAACTATGGCTACACCTTC. Its translation is CASSNRQTNYGYTF.

The rearrangement joins TRBV24-1 to TRBJ1-2; D is uncertain. This CDR3 has 14 amino acids. Trimming left V 7 bases short and J 3 bases short, with 14 bases between. Germline V gene data show CDR1 as KGHDR and CDR2 as SFDVKD. The CDR3 is CATRGSNGDYGYTF. As DNA, the CDR3 is TGTGCCACCAGGGGCTCGAACGGAGACTATGGCTACACCTTC.

The rearrangement links TRBV19 to TRBJ2-3; 7 bases align to TRBD2. This CDR3 comprises 15 residues. Germline V CDR1 and CDR2: LNHDA, SQIVND (reference sequence). Unmatched junction bases numbered 9, after V lost 5 bases and J lost 4 bases. The CDR3 nucleotides are TGTGCCAGTAGTTCCCCAGCGGGATGGGCAGATACGCAGTATTTT. Translating it yields CASSSPAGWADTQYF.

CDR3 loop: CASSVGPAGGSNTGELFF. The CDR3 nucleotides read TGTGCCAGCAGCGTAGGCCCAGCGGGAGGATCCAACACCGGGGAGCTGTTTTTT. The V and J genes are TRBV9 and TRBJ2-2; TRBD2 matches at 9 bases. There are 18 residues in the CDR3. The V and J ends lost 0 bases and 2 bases, in that order; junction bases with no gene match: 8. The germline CDR1 and CDR2 sequences are SGDLS and YYNGEE. The variable domain in full, with the rest retrieved from reference TRBV9 and TRBJ2-2, is DSGVTQTPKHLITATGQRVTLRCSPRSGDLSVYWYQQSLDQGLQFLIQYYNGEERAKGNILERFSAQQFPDLHSELNLSSLELGDSALYFCASSVGPAGGSNTGELFFGEGSRLTVL.

In this sample, this clone turned up a few times. The V gene is TRBV30, the J gene TRBJ1-2; 10 nucleotides match TRBD1. This CDR3 comprises 14 residues. With 3 bases clipped from V and 1 base from J, the junction kept 2 bases outside the gene matches. CDR1 is GTSNPN and CDR2 is SVGIG in the germline V gene (reference sequence). The CDR3 DNA reads as TGTGCCTGGAGAGGACAGGGGGATAACTATGGCTACACCTTC. Translated: CAWRGQGDNYGYTF.